This TCR beta chain originates from a study of T cell responses to AZD1222 COVID-19 vaccine. Study-level information: The analysis combined second doses at about 4 or about 12 weeks.

Study outcomes and limitations: The donor group comprised mostly white British people and more females; the analysis possibly underestimated clonal diversity.

A remark on this clone: The antigen is undetermined.

Here immunoSEQ multiplex PCR was the method, and the copy in TCRdb shows in-frame clones only, minus some. Found here are 130,000 or so clones, roughly 93% of them singletons; the top ten hold 6.6%. CDR3 length: 15 amino acids. V lost 6 bases and J 7 bases, leaving 19 bases between the germline ends. Looked up from germline, CDR1 is MNHEY and CDR2 is SVGAGI. The specimen comprised peripheral blood, sampled on day 0 of AZD1222 vaccination. This sequence joins TRBV6-5 and TRBJ2-1; perhaps TRBD1 as D (6 bases). This TCR came from an adult in good health. The CDR3 sequence is CASSPDRRFGNEQFF. The CDR3 nucleotides read TGTGCCAGCAGCCCGGACAGACGTTTTGGGAATGAGCAGTTCTTC.